The clone carrying this T cell receptor (beta chain) was seen a few times. Antigen specificity is unknown. This entry comes from a study of beta chain features in type 1 diabetes. Points from the study as a whole: For Type 1 diabetes patients, all four CD4+ subsets carried TCRB CDR3s that were moderately but significantly shorter.

All of the isolated RNA was reverse transcribed, so expressed TCRB transcripts were sequenced. Produced via immunoSEQ multiplex PCR; TCRdb's table is partial and in-frame only. The sample holds about 650,000 clones, roughly 12% seen once. The CDR3 loop spans 14 amino acids. Germline V gene lookup returns CDR1 WSHSY and CDR2 SAAADI. V lost 9 bases and J lost 6, with 21 bases in between. The V call is TRBV10-2, the J call TRBJ2-7; D possibly corresponds to TRBD2 (6 bases). This TCR derives from a young man with type 1 diabetes. The sample comprised naive CD4+ T cells from blood. The CDR3 coding sequence is TGCGCCAGACCCCGACGGGGGTTCGGGTCCGAGCAGTACTTC. Protein: CARPRRGFGSEQYF.